Shown below are 14 T cell receptor beta chains from a single sample sequenced in a study of shared T cell receptors in the human thymus (TCRdb year 2021). Library generation was performed with the immunoSEQ multiplex PCR assay. The table comes from immuneACCESS by way of TCRdb, which keeps in-frame sequences with V and J called. Part of the clones is missing from these tables; in studies checked, under half for an unresolved V gene and the rest for unknown reasons. This sample comprises about 540,000 clones, around three quarters of them detected only once. The leading ten clones occupy more than 0.01% of the sample. The sample also formed part of further work on human thymus T cells.

Input material: thymocytes. The origin of the receptors is a boy under two years old with a congenital heart defect. Donor details come from another sample of the same person, matched by shared clones.

The rearrangement links TRBV10-2 to TRBJ2-3, with D possibly being TRBD1 (5 bases). Germline loops: CDR1 WSHSY, CDR2 SAAADI. The CDR3 sequence is 14 residues long. Trimming left V 4 bases short and J 5 bases short, with 13 bases between. The CDR3 DNA is TGCGCCAGCAGTGGGGATAGGGGTGGAGATACGCAGTATTTT. Its translation is CASSGDRGGDTQYF.

The count of this clone is one. Here the CDR3 reads CASSMSSYNEQFF. The CDR3 bases are TGTGCCAGTAGTATGTCGTCCTACAATGAGCAGTTCTTC. The chain couples TRBV19 to TRBJ2-1; D is ambiguous. The germline gives CDR1 LNHDA, CDR2 SQIVND (reference sequence). Trimming left V 3 bases short and J 1 base short, with 4 bases between. The CDR3 contains 13 residues.

The V gene is TRBV30, the J gene TRBJ2-1, with 10 positions matching TRBD2. J was trimmed by 12 bases and V by 4 bases; bases with no gene match: 12. Germline CDR1 reads GTSNPN; CDR2 reads SVGIG (reference sequence). The CDR3 runs 14 residues. The CDR3 DNA follows: TGTGCCTGGATGGGCAAAGCGGGAGGGCCTCGGCAGTTCTTC. Amino acid sequence: CAWMGKAGGPRQFF.

V gene TRBV6-4 combines with J gene TRBJ2-2; possibly TRBD1 for D (5 bases). The germline gives CDR1 MRHNA, CDR2 SNTAGT. The CDR3 is 15 amino acids. V was trimmed by 2 bases and J by 9 bases, leaving 16 bases between them. Here the CDR3 DNA reads TGTGCCAGCAGTGACGGAGCCACCAAGGGGAGGGAGCTGTTTTTT. This translates into CASSDGATKGRELFF.

The chain links TRBV28 to TRBJ1-5; 7 bases are a match to TRBD1. Germline trimming cut 4 bases from V and 1 base from J; bases unmatched to any gene: 16. The CDR3 consists of 19 residues. CDR1 is MDHEN, CDR2 SYDVKM, per germline. The CDR3 spells CASSSRDDRVSLSNQPQHF. CDR3 coding DNA: TGTGCCAGCAGTTCCCGCGACGACAGGGTGAGTTTAAGCAATCAGCCCCAGCATTTT.

The rearrangement links TRBV19 to TRBJ1-1, with D unresolved. The CDR3 consists of 16 residues. Per germline, CDR1 LNHDA and CDR2 SQIVND (reference sequence). With 3 bases removed from V and 1 base from J, the gap between germline ends came to 15 bases. The CDR3 sequence is CASSIVPGSGNTEAFF. The CDR3 DNA reads as TGTGCCAGTAGTATCGTACCGGGGTCCGGGAACACTGAAGCTTTCTTT.

This rearrangement joins TRBV5-6 to TRBJ2-7, with 7 bases lining up with TRBD1. This CDR3 has 16 amino acids. V lost 0 bases and J lost 6; bases outside the gene matches: 12. The germline V gene has CDR1 SGHDT and CDR2 YYEEEE. Here the CDR3 DNA reads TGTGCCAGCAGCTTGGCGTCGGCAGGGGGAGATGGCGAGCAGTACTTC. This encodes CASSLASAGGDGEQYF.

This chain connects TRBV21-1 to TRBJ2-7; TRBD1, the table's D call, lacks a check against the DNA. TRBV21-1 is tagged as a pseudogene. CDR3 length: 16 residues. CDR3 protein: CASSNPSGQTNYEQYF. For the CDR3, the DNA is TGTGCCAGCAGCAACCCCTCAGGACAGACGAACTACGAGCAGTACTTC.

The chain joins TRBV7-9 to TRBJ2-2; tentatively, D is TRBD1 (5 bases). This CDR3 contains 18 residues. The V gene lost 1 base and the J gene lost 5 bases, with 20 bases spanning the gap. From germline, CDR1 is SEHNR and CDR2 FQNEAQ (reference sequence). CDR3 bases: TGTGCCAGCAGCTTAGTTGGTAAGTTCGGACACCCAACCGGGGAGCTGTTTTTT. Amino acids: CASSLVGKFGHPTGELFF. The variable domain in full, completed from reference TRBV7-9 and TRBJ2-2, reads DTGVSQNPRHKITKRGQNVTFRCDPISEHNRLYWYRQTLGQGPEFLTYFQNEAQLEKSRLLSDRFSAERPKGSFSTLEIQRTEQGDSAMYLCASSLVGKFGHPTGELFFGEGSRLTVL.

This clone has just one count. This chain links TRBV18 with TRBJ2-7, with 11 bases identical to TRBD2. With 0 bases clipped from V and 0 bases from J, the junction kept 7 bases outside the gene matches. CDR3 length equals 18 residues. Per germline, CDR1 KGHSH and CDR2 LQKENI. CDR3 loop: CASSPPTTSGKSSYEQYF. In DNA form, the CDR3 reads TGTGCCAGCTCACCACCGACGACTAGCGGGAAGAGCTCCTACGAGCAGTACTTC.

The chain recombines TRBV6-1 with TRBJ1-2, with D perhaps matching TRBD1 (5 bases). Trimming removed 3 bases at V and 3 bases at J, with 14 bases between. The CDR3 is made up of 15 amino acids. Germline loops: CDR1 MNHNS, CDR2 SASEGT. The CDR3 reads CASSDPIRRDYGYTF. In DNA, the CDR3 is TGTGCCAGCAGTGACCCGATTCGCAGGGACTATGGCTACACCTTC.

The rearrangement uses TRBV23-1 and TRBJ2-7, with 7 bases matching TRBD1. TRBV23-1 falls under the ORF class, with uncertain function. The CDR3 has 15 residues. V lost 8 bases and J lost 3; bases outside the gene matches: 13. CDR3 sequence: CASGTVTGADYEQYF. The CDR3 DNA is TGCGCCAGCGGAACCGTAACAGGGGCGGACTACGAGCAGTACTTC.

Here the CDR3 DNA reads TGCGCCAGCTTTCGGATAGCGGGGGACAATGAGCAGTTCTTC. It yields the protein CASFRIAGDNEQFF. The chain combines TRBV5-1 with TRBJ2-1; TRBD2 aligns across 9 bases. The length of the CDR3 is 14 residues. Germline-derived CDR1 and CDR2 are SGHRS and YFSETQ. Trimming took 7 bases from V and 5 from J; bases not matched to a gene: 7.

This sequence joins TRBV7-6 and TRBJ1-2; D is undetermined. The CDR3 consists of 12 residues. Germline V CDR1 and CDR2: SGHVS, FNYEAQ. Trimming shortened V by 4 bases and J by 7 bases, and 10 bases separated the two germline ends. CDR3 residues: CASSSLEGGYTF. CDR3 in DNA: TGTGCCAGCAGCTCCCTCGAGGGTGGCTACACCTTC.